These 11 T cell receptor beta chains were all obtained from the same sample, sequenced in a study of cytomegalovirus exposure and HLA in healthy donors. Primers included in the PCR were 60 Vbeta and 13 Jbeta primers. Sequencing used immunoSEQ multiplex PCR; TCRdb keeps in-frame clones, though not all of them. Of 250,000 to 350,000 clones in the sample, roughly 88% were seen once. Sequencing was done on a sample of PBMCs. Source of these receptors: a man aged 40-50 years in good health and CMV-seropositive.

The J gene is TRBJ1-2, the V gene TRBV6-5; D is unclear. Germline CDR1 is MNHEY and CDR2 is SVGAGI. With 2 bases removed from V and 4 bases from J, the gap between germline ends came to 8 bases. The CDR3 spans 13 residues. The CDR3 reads CASSYTQSYGYTF. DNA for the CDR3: TGTGCCAGCAGTTACACACAGAGCTATGGCTACACCTTC.

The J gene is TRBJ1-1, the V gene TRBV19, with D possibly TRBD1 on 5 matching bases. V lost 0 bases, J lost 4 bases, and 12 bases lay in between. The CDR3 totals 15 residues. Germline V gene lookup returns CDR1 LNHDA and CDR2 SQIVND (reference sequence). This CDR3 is CASSIDRAGRTEAFF. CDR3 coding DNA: TGTGCCAGTAGTATAGATCGAGCAGGGCGCACTGAAGCTTTCTTT. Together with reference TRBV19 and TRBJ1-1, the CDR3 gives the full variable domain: DGGITQSPKYLFRKEGQNVTLSCEQNLNHDAMYWYRQDPGQGLRLIYYSQIVNDFQKGDIAEGYSVSREKKESFPLTVTSAQKNPTAFYLCASSIDRAGRTEAFFGQGTRLTVV.

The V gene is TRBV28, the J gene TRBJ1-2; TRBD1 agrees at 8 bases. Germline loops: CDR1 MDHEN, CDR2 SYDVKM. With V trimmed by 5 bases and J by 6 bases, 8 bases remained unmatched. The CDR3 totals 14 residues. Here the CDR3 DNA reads TGTGCCAGCAGTAGGACAGGGCGAAGGAATGGCTACACCTTC. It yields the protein CASSRTGRRNGYTF.

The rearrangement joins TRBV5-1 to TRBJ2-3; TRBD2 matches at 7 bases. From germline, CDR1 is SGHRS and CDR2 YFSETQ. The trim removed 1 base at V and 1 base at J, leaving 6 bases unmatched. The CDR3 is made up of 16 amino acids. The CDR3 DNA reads TGCGCCAGCAGCTTGCAGGGAGGGGTGCGCACAGATACGCAGTATTTT. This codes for CASSLQGGVRTDTQYF.

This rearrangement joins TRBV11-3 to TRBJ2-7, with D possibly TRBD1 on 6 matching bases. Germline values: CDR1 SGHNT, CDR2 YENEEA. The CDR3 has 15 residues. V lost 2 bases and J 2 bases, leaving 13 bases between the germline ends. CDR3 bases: TGTGCCAGCAGCTTAAGGAGCGGACAGACCTACGAGCAGTACTTC. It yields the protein CASSLRSGQTYEQYF.

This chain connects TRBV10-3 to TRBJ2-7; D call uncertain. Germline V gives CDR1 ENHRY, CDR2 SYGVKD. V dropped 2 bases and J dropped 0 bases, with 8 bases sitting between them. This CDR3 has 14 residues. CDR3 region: CAISESSSSYEQYF. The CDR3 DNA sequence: TGTGCCATCAGTGAGAGTAGCAGCTCCTACGAGCAGTACTTC.

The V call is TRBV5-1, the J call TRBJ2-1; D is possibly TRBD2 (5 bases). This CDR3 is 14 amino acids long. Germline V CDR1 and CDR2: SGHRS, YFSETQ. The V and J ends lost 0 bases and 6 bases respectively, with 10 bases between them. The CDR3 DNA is TGCGCCAGCAGCTTGGCTCATACTAGCAATGAGCAGTTCTTC. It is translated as CASSLAHTSNEQFF.

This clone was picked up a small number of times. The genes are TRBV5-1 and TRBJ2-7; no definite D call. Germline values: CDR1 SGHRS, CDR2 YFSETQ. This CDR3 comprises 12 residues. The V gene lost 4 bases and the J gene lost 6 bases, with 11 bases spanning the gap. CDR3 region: CASSLRSGEQYF. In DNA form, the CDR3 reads TGCGCCAGCAGCCTTCGGTCTGGCGAGCAGTACTTC.

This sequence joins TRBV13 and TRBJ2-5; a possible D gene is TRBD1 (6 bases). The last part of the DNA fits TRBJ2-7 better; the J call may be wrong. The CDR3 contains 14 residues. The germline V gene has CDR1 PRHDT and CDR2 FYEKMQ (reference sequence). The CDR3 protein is CASSLDSTSYEQYF. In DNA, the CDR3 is TGTGCCAGCAGCTTGGACAGTACCTCCTACGAGCAGTACTTC.

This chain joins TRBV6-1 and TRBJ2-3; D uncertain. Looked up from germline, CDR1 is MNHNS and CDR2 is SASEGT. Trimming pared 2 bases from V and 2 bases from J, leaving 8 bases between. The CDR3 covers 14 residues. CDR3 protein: CASSEQDPTDTQYF. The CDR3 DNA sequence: TGTGCCAGCAGTGAACAGGATCCCACAGATACGCAGTATTTT.

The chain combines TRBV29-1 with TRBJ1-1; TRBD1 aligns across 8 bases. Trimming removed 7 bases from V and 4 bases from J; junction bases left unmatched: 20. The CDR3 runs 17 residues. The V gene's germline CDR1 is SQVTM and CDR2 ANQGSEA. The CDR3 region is CSALWGTLGGQGTEAFF. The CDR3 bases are TGCAGCGCCCTTTGGGGTACCCTTGGCGGACAGGGCACTGAAGCTTTCTTT.